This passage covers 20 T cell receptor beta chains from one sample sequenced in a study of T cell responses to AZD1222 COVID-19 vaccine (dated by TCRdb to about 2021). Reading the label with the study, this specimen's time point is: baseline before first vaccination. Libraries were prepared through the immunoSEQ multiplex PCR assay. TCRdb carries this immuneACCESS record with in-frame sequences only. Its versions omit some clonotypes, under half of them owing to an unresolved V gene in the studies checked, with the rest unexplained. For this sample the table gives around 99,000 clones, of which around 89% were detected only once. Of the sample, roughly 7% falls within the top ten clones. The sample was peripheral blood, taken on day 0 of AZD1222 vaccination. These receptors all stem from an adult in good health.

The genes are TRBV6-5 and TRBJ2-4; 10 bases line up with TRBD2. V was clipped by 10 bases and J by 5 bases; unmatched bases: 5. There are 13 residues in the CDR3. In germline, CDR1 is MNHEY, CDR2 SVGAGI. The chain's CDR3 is CATAGTSENIQYF. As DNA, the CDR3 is TGTGCCACCGCCGGGACTAGCGAAAACATTCAGTACTTC.

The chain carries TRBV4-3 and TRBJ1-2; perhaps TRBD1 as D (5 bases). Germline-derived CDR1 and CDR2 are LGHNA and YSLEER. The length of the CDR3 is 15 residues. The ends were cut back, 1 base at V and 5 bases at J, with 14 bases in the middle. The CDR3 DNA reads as TGCGCCAGCAGCCAAGTAAGGCAGGGAGCGTATGGCTACACCTTC. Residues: CASSQVRQGAYGYTF.

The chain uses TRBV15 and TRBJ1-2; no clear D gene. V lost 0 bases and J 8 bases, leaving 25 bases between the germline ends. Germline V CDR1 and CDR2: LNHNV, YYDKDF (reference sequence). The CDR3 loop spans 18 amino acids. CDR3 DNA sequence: TGTGCCACCAGCAGAGATTACTCGGGAGGGAGTCGGTCGGAAGGCTACACCTTC. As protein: CATSRDYSGGSRSEGYTF.

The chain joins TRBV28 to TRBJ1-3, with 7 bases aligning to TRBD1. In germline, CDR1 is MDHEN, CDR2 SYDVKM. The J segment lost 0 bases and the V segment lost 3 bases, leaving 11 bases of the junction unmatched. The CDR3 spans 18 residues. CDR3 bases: TGTGCCAGCAGTTTGCACCTCGGACAGGCGAACTCTGGAAACACCATATATTTT. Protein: CASSLHLGQANSGNTIYF.

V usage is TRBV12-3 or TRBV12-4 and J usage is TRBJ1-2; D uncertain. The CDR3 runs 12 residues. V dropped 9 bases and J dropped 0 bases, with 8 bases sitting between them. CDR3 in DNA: TGTGCCAGTCAGACTTCTAACTATGGCTACACCTTC. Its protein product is CASQTSNYGYTF.

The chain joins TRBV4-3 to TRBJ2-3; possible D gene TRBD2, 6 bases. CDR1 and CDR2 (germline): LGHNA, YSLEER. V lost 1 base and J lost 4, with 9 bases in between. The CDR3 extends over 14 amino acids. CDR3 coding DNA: TGCGCCAGCAGCCAAGGGAGGGTGGCAGATACGCAGTATTTT. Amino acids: CASSQGRVADTQYF.

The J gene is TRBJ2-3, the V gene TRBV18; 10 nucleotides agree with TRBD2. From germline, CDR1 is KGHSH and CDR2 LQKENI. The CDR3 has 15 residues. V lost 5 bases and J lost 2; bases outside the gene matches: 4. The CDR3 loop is CASSLAGGVTDTQYF. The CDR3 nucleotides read TGTGCCAGCTCATTAGCGGGAGGTGTCACAGATACGCAGTATTTT.

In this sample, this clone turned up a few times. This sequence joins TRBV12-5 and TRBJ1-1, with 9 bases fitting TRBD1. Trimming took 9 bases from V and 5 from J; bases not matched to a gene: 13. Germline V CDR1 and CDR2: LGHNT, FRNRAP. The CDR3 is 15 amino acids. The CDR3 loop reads CASYGTGRDWTEAFF. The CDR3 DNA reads TGTGCTAGCTACGGGACAGGGAGAGATTGGACTGAAGCTTTCTTT.

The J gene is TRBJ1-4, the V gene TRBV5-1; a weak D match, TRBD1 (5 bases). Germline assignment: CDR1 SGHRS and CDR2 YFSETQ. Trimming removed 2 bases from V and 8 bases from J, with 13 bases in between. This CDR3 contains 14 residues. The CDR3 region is CASSFDSVGEKLFF. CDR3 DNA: TGCGCCAGCAGCTTCGACAGTGTGGGGGAAAAACTGTTTTTT.

The CDR3 region is CASRGPRDRGINEQFF. The CDR3 region has the DNA TGTGCCAGCAGAGGCCCTCGGGACAGGGGAATAAATGAGCAGTTCTTC. The chain has TRBV2 and TRBJ2-1; 10 bases match TRBD1. CDR3 size: 16 residues. V shed 6 bases and J 7 bases; nucleotides not matched to a gene: 12. Germline V gives CDR1 SNHLY, CDR2 FYNNEI.

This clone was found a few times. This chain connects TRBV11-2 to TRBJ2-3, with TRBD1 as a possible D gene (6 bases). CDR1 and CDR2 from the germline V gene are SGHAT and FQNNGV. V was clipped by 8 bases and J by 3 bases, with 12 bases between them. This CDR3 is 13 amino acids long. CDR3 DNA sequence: TGTGCCAGCGCGACAGGTATTACAGATACGCAGTATTTT. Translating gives CASATGITDTQYF.

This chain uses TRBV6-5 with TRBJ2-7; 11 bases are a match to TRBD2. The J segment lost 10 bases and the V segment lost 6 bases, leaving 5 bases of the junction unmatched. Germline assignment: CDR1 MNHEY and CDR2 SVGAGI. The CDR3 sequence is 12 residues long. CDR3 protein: CASRSTSGGQYF. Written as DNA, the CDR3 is TGTGCCAGCAGGTCAACTAGCGGGGGCCAGTACTTC.

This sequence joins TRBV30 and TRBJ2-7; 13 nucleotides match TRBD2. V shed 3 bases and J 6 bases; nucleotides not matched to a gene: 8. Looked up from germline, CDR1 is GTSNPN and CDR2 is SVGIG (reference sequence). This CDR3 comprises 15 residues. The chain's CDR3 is CAWRLAGGVGSEQYF. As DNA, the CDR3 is TGTGCCTGGAGACTAGCGGGAGGGGTGGGTTCCGAGCAGTACTTC.

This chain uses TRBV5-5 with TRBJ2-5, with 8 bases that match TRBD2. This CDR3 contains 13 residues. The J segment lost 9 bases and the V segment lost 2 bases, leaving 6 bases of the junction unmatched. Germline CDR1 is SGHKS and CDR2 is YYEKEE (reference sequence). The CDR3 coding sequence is TGTGCCAGCAGCTTCGGGGGGGGCTCGGCCCAGTACTTC. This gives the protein CASSFGGGSAQYF.

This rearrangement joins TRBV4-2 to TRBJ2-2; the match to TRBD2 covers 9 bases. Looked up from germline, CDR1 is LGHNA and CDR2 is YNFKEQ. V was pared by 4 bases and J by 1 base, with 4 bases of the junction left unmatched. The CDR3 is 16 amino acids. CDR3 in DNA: TGTGCCAGCAGCCCCAGACTAGCGGTGAACACCGGGGAGCTGTTTTTT. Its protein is CASSPRLAVNTGELFF.

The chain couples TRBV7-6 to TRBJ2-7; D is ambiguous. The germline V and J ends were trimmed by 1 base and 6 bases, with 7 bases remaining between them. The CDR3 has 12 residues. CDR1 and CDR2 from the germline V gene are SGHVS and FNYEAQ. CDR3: CASSLDRAEQYF. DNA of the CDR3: TGTGCCAGCAGCTTAGATCGAGCCGAGCAGTACTTC.

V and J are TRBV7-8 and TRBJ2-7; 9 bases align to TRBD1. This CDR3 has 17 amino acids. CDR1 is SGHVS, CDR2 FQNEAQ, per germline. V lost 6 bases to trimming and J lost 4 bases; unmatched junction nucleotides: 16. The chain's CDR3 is CASSAPATGTGRYEQYF. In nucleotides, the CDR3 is TGTGCCAGCAGTGCTCCTGCGACCGGGACAGGGAGGTACGAGCAGTACTTC.

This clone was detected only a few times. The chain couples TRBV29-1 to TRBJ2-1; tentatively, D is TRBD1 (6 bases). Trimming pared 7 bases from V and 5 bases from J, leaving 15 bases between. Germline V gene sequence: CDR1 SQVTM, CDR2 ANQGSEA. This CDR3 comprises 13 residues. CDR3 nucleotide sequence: TGCAGCGCTAGCCGGGACATCGACAATGAGCAGTTCTTC. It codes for CSASRDIDNEQFF.

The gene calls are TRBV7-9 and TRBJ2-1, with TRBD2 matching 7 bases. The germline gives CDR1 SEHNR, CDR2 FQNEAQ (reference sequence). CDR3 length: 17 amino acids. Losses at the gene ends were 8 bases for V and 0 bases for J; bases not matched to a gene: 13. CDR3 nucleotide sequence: TGTGCCAGCCCCTCTCCCCCGGGGGGAAGCTCCTACAATGAGCAGTTCTTC. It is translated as CASPSPPGGSSYNEQFF.

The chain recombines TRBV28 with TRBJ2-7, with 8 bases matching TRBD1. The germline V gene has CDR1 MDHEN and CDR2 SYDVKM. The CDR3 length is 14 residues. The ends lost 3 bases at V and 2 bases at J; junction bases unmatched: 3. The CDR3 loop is CASSFPGQAYEQYF. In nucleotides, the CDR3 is TGTGCCAGCAGTTTCCCGGGACAGGCCTACGAGCAGTACTTC. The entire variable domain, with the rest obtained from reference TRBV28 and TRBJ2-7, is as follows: DVKVTQSSRYLVKRTGEKVFLECVQDMDHENMFWYRQDPGLGLRLIYFSYDVKMKEKGDIPEGYSVSREKKERFSLILESASTNQTSMYLCASSFPGQAYEQYFGPGTRLTVT.